This T cell receptor beta chain was recorded in a study of regulatory T cells in long-lasting Graves disease. This clonotype has a handful of counts. Library construction for TCR beta used iRepertoire HTBI primers and Arm-PCR of CDR3 regions. MiXCR was run by TCRdb on the multiplex PCR reads, yielding one entry per CDR3 protein. The sample gives 400,000 to 500,000 distinct CDR3 sequences, 15% of which show up once; over 7.5% is in the top ten. Deletions cut 4 bases from V and 4 bases from J, with 8 bases between. This CDR3 is 13 amino acids long. Germline V lookup: CDR1 KGHSH, CDR2 LQKENI. Time point given: newly diagnosed GD, antithyroid drugs for less than 3 months. Following extraction of RNA from PBMCs, that RNA was used to make the TCR library. These same data were also listed under a study on T cells in Graves' hyperthyroidism and ophthalmopathy.

The source of this sequence is a woman in her 40s with Graves disease. The source was peripheral blood mononuclear cells (PBMCs), collected at new diagnosis, from a patient treated with antithyroid drugs. This chain uses TRBV18 with TRBJ1-5, with D hard to call. The CDR3 nucleotides read TGTGCCAGCTCACAGGACGCAAATCAGCCCCAGCATTTT. This sequence encodes CASSQDANQPQHF.